Following are 6 T cell receptor beta chains from one sample sequenced in a study of T cell responses to AZD1222 COVID-19 vaccine. The assay was immunoSEQ multiplex PCR, and TCRdb's table has in-frame clones only and misses some. The table has 150,000 to 200,000 clones, less than 95% seen once. The material was peripheral blood, obtained on day 0 of AZD1222 vaccination. The origin of the receptors is an adult in good health.

The V call is TRBV5-1, the J call TRBJ2-1, with D tentatively TRBD2 (6 bases). The CDR3 spans 16 residues. Trimming took 5 bases from V and 8 from J, leaving 23 bases between them. The germline V gene encodes CDR1 SGHRS and CDR2 YFSETQ. CDR3 coding DNA: TGCGCCAGCAGGGTCGCGACGGGAGCCAAAGGTGATGAGCAGTTCTTC. It translates to CASRVATGAKGDEQFF. Full variable domain (remainder filled in from reference TRBV5-1 and TRBJ2-1): KAGVTQTPRYLIKTRGQQVTLSCSPISGHRSVSWYQQTPGQGLQFLFEYFSETQRNKGNFPGRFSGRQFSNSRSEMNVSTLELGDSALYLCASRVATGAKGDEQFFGPGTRLTVL.

Only one count was recorded for this clone. This chain connects TRBV19 to TRBJ2-1; a weak D match, TRBD2 (5 bases). This CDR3 spans 13 amino acids. In germline, CDR1 is LNHDA, CDR2 SQIVND (reference sequence). Trimming removed 4 bases from V and 10 bases from J, with 14 bases in between. The CDR3 reads CASSRDRPGEQFF. Here the CDR3 DNA reads TGTGCCAGTAGTAGAGACCGGCCGGGGGAGCAGTTCTTC.

This clone has just one count. Mismatch with germline at one junction end may stem from a read error. The chain links TRBV19 to TRBJ1-2; TRBD1 matches 10 bases. The V gene's germline CDR1 is LNHDA and CDR2 SQIVND (reference sequence). The CDR3 runs 15 residues. The CDR3 region has the DNA TGTGCAAGTAGGTCCGGGACAGGGGCTTCTTATGGCTACACCTTC. It yields the protein CASRSGTGASYGYTF.

The chain recombines TRBV6-1 with TRBJ1-5, with D unresolved. The CDR3 loop spans 11 amino acids. Germline V lookup: CDR1 MNHNS, CDR2 SASEGT. The V end lost 1 base, the J end lost 9 bases, and 4 bases lay between the germline ends. CDR3 nucleotides: TGTGCCAGCAGTGAAGATGGGCCCCAGCATTTT. Encoded protein: CASSEDGPQHF.

The chain has TRBV4-1 and TRBJ2-2; 8 bases align to TRBD2. V was pared by 1 base and J by 4 bases, with 5 bases of the junction left unmatched. Germline lookup yields CDR1 MGHRA and CDR2 YSYEKL. This CDR3 is 16 amino acids long. CDR3: CASSQVRGRLTGELFF. Here the CDR3 DNA reads TGCGCCAGCAGCCAAGTTCGCGGGAGGCTCACCGGGGAGCTGTTTTTT.

The CDR3 DNA sequence: TGTGCCAGCAGCAACGACGGCTCTGGAAACACCATATATTTT. Translated, it gives CASSNDGSGNTIYF. The genes are TRBV11-1 and TRBJ1-3; D uncertain. CDR3 length: 14 amino acids. CDR1 SGHAT and CDR2 FQDESV come from the germline V gene (reference sequence). Trimming removed 5 bases at V and 0 bases at J, with 8 bases between.